The 11 T cell receptor beta chains below all came from one sample that was sequenced in a study of blood T cell repertoires in COVID-19. Some clones are missing from TCRdb's copy, which holds only in-frame ones; the method was immunoSEQ multiplex PCR. The sample comprises 300,000 or so clones, around 88% of which are singletons, and about 1.2% rests with the top ten. Sequencing was carried out using peripheral blood. The receptor set was obtained from a woman between 50 and 59 years old with acute or convalescent COVID-19.

As DNA, the CDR3 is TGTGCCAGTAGTATGGAGCGAACCTCTGGAAACACCATATATTTT. Residues: CASSMERTSGNTIYF. The rearrangement links TRBV19 to TRBJ1-3; D ambiguous. CDR1 is LNHDA, CDR2 SQIVND, per germline (reference sequence). This CDR3 is built from 15 residues. Trimming removed 3 bases from V and 0 bases from J, with 9 bases in between. Using reference TRBV19 and TRBJ1-3 for the parts outside the CDR3, the full variable domain is DGGITQSPKYLFRKEGQNVTLSCEQNLNHDAMYWYRQDPGQGLRLIYYSQIVNDFQKGDIAEGYSVSREKKESFPLTVTSAQKNPTAFYLCASSMERTSGNTIYFGEGSWLTVV.

The chain links TRBV5-6 to TRBJ1-5; maybe TRBD1 (6 bases). CDR1 is SGHDT and CDR2 is YYEEEE in the germline V gene. The length of the CDR3 is 14 residues. The V end lost 0 bases, the J end lost 6 bases, and 10 bases lay between the germline ends. Here the CDR3 DNA reads TGTGCCAGCAGCTTGGGGGGGCTCGGTCAGCCCCAGCATTTT. Protein: CASSLGGLGQPQHF.

This clone has only one observation. V usage is TRBV27 and J usage is TRBJ1-2, with a weak D call TRBD1 (5 bases). The V gene lost 2 bases and the J gene lost 6 bases, with 10 bases spanning the gap. The CDR3 has 13 residues. Germline V gene data show CDR1 as MNHEY and CDR2 as SMNVEV (reference sequence). CDR3 residues: CASSLAGRDGYTF. The CDR3 nucleotides are TGTGCCAGCAGTTTAGCAGGGAGGGATGGCTACACCTTC.

The rearrangement uses TRBV11-1 and TRBJ1-4; 7 bases agree with TRBD1. CDR1 SGHAT and CDR2 FQDESV come from the germline V gene (reference sequence). CDR3 length equals 16 residues. The junction had 5 bases not matched to a gene; V was cut back by 1 base and J by 3 bases. The CDR3 here is CASSLGRGTANEKLFF. The CDR3 region has the DNA TGTGCCAGCAGCTTAGGACGAGGGACAGCTAATGAAAAACTGTTTTTT.

The chain links TRBV11-2 to TRBJ2-3; possibly TRBD2 for D (5 bases). The V and J ends lost 5 bases and 1 base respectively, with 10 bases between them. Germline V gene lookup returns CDR1 SGHAT and CDR2 FQNNGV. This CDR3 region has 14 residues. For the CDR3, the DNA is TGTGCCAGCAGCGCCGCGAGGGGCACAGATACGCAGTATTTT. Translated: CASSAARGTDTQYF.

This rearrangement joins TRBV6-1 to TRBJ1-2; D may be TRBD1 (6 bases). This CDR3 has 13 amino acids. The germline gives CDR1 MNHNS, CDR2 SASEGT. V was clipped by 3 bases and J by 7 bases, with 12 bases between them. The CDR3 loop is CASSDRGSGGYTF. CDR3 coding DNA: TGTGCCAGCAGTGACAGGGGAAGTGGTGGCTACACCTTC.

This clone was detected once. V usage is TRBV5-5 and J usage is TRBJ2-1, with 9 bases that match TRBD2. Germline CDR1 and CDR2: SGHKS and YYEKEE (reference sequence). The CDR3 length is 15 residues. V was clipped by 3 bases and J by 7 bases; unmatched bases: 8. The CDR3 reads CASSYEGTSRNEQFF. In DNA, the CDR3 is TGTGCCAGCAGCTACGAGGGGACTAGCAGGAATGAGCAGTTCTTC.

This rearrangement joins TRBV6-5 to TRBJ1-2; D not resolved. The length of the CDR3 is 12 residues. V lost 6 bases and J 2 bases, leaving 7 bases between the germline ends. Looked up from germline, CDR1 is MNHEY and CDR2 is SVGAGI. CDR3 nucleotides: TGTGCCAGCAGCCCAGGAAACTATGGCTACACCTTC. Amino acid sequence: CASSPGNYGYTF.

This chain joins TRBV9 and TRBJ2-3, with 9 bases lining up with TRBD1. Germline CDR1 SGDLS, CDR2 YYNGEE. This CDR3 has 16 amino acids. Unmatched junction bases numbered 8, after V lost 1 base and J lost 5 bases. The DNA for the CDR3 is TGTGCCAGCAGCGTAAGGGGGACAGGGATAGGAGATACGCAGTATTTT. Translating gives CASSVRGTGIGDTQYF.

V and J are TRBV10-3 and TRBJ1-4; TRBD1 aligns across 9 bases. This CDR3 has 16 amino acids. The V segment lost 3 bases and the J segment 8 bases; nucleotides outside the gene matches: 10. Germline values: CDR1 ENHRY, CDR2 SYGVKD. The CDR3 DNA is TGTGCCATCAGTGACCCTCGGACAGGGGTAGGGGAAAAACTGTTTTTT. This encodes CAISDPRTGVGEKLFF.

The DNA of the CDR3 is TGTGCCAGCAGCCCAGGACAGGGAGGCTATGGCTACACCTTC. Encoded protein: CASSPGQGGYGYTF. V is TRBV7-8 and J is TRBJ1-2; the match to TRBD1 covers 8 bases. V shed 5 bases, J shed 4 bases, and the junction held 6 bases outside the gene matches. There are 14 residues in the CDR3. Per the germline V gene, CDR1 is SGHVS and CDR2 is FQNEAQ. Full variable domain (missing parts from reference TRBV7-8 and TRBJ1-2): GAGVSQSPRYKVAKRGQDVALRCDPISGHVSLFWYQQALGQGPEFLTYFQNEAQLDKSGLPSDRFFAERPEGSVSTLKIQRTQQEDSAVYLCASSPGQGGYGYTFGSGTRLTVV.